This T cell receptor (beta chain) was sequenced for a study of CD8 T cells in ankylosing spondylitis. Study-level findings and limits: Matched synovial fluid from ankylosing spondylitis patients was reported to be enriched for disease-linked clones.

There are a few counts of this clonotype. Its antigen is as yet unknown. The CDR3 is 10 residues long. The germline gives CDR1 SQVTM, CDR2 ANQGSEA. The V end lost 4 bases, the J end lost 6 bases, and 7 bases lay between the germline ends. By quantitative 5'-RACE with molecular barcodes, the TCR beta libraries were made. TCRdb re-called the 5' RACE reads with MiXCR, one entry per CDR3 protein. The sample shows about 220,000 distinct CDR3 sequences, roughly 24% of them seen only once. Sequenced sample: blood, either unsorted or a sorted T cell fraction (not recorded which). The rearrangement links TRBV29-1 to TRBJ2-7; no definite D call. The receptor comes from a male donor with ankylosing spondylitis or in good health (not recorded which). The CDR3 DNA reads as TGCAGCGTTGGTCAGACCGAGCAGTACTTC. Amino acid sequence: CSVGQTEQYF.